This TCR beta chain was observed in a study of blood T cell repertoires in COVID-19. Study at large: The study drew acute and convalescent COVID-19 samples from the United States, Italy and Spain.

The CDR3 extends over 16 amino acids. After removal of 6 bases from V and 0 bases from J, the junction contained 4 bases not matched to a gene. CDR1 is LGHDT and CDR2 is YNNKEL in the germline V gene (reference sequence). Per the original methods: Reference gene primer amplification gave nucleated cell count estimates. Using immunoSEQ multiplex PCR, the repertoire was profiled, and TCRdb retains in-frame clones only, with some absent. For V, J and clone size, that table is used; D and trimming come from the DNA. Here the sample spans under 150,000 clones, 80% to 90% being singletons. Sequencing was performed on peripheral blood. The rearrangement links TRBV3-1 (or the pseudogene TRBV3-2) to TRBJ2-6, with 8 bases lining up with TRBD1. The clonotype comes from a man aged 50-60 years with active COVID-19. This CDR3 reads CASRQGGTSGANVLTF. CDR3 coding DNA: TGTGCCAGCAGACAGGGGGGCACCTCTGGGGCCAACGTCCTGACTTTC.